This TCR beta chain was obtained from a study of blood T cell repertoires in COVID-19. Study summary: The origin of the acute and convalescent COVID-19 samples was the United States, Italy and Spain.

Clones were sequenced by immunoSEQ multiplex PCR, and TCRdb holds only the in-frame ones, with some missing. This sample has more than 250,000 clones, with 70% to 90% found just once. The CDR3 loop spans 15 amino acids. Per the germline V gene, CDR1 is MNHNS and CDR2 is SASEGT. With V trimmed by 2 bases and J by 1 base, 2 bases remained unmatched. This sequence joins TRBV6-1 and TRBJ2-1; 7 bases line up with TRBD2. Sequencing input: peripheral blood. This TCR derives from a man aged 18 to 30 who had recovered from COVID-19. In nucleotides, the CDR3 is TGTGCCAGCAGTGAATGGGGGGGATCCTACAATGAGCAGTTCTTC. Residues: CASSEWGGSYNEQFF.